The source of this TCR beta chain is a study of shared clonotypes between healthy human individuals. TCRdb's table, derived via immunoSEQ multiplex PCR, lists solely in-frame clones and lacks some. The table includes about 1 million clones, around 76% detected once. As for this clone: Its antigen is not known.

With V trimmed by 2 bases and J by 4 bases, 4 bases remained unmatched. CDR1 and CDR2 from the germline V gene are SGHVS and FQNEAQ. The CDR3 length is 15 residues. Findings and limits, study-wide: The generation probabilities recorded for non-shared clonotypes fell below those of clonotypes shared by all four donors.

What was sequenced was memory CD4+ T cells sorted from blood. Subset noted: CD45RA-negative fraction. The receptor's source is a man aged 18 to 29 in good health. The chain has TRBV7-8 and TRBJ2-1, with 8 bases matching TRBD2. CDR3 protein: CASSLHGGAYNEQFF. As DNA, the CDR3 is TGTGCCAGCAGCTTACACGGGGGGGCGTACAATGAGCAGTTCTTC.